This T cell receptor beta chain was recovered during a study of radiotherapy plus CTLA-4 blockade in lung cancer. Patients had chemo-refractory metastatic non-small-cell lung cancer and received focal radiation plus CTLA-4 blockade that used ipilimumab. This clone was recorded only once. Trimming removed 5 bases from V and 0 bases from J, with 8 bases in between. This CDR3 has 14 amino acids. Germline CDR1 reads SGHAT; CDR2 reads FQNNGV. TCRdb's copy holds only in-frame clones and misses some; the assay was immunoSEQ multiplex PCR. Here the sample spans some 100,000 clones, around 86% being singletons.

The input for sequencing was peripheral blood, taken from a patient treated with radiotherapy plus ipilimumab. This sequence joins TRBV11-2 and TRBJ2-1; D gene unclear. This receptor was taken from a human donor with non-small cell lung cancer that progressed on radiotherapy plus ipilimumab. In DNA, the CDR3 is TGTGCCAGCAGCGCTCCGGGCTCCTACAATGAGCAGTTCTTC. Its translation: CASSAPGSYNEQFF.